Listed below are T cell receptor beta chains from one sample, sequenced in a study of type 1 regulatory T cells. MiXCR was run by TCRdb on the reads, yielding one entry per CDR3 protein. The sample carries about 100,000 distinct CDR3 sequences, roughly 28% recorded once. Sample: CD4+ T cells, either the whole sample or a sorted fraction (not recorded which). The receptors were sampled from a human donor in good health. Both conserved end residues are part of each CDR3. D genes are given only for firm matches. Clone size, where shown, is once, few, many, or a class for clones that have expanded.

D gene	J gene	CDR3 length	clone size	V gene	CDR3 protein	CDR3 DNA
TRBD2	TRBJ2-1	13	NA	TRBV12-3/TRBV12-4	CASSPGLALEQFF	TGTGCCAGCAGTCCGGGACTAGCTCTCGAGCAGTTCTTC
NA	TRBJ1-5	14	NA	TRBV18	CASSPAVGNQPQHF	TGTGCCAGCTCACCGGCGGTTGGCAATCAGCCCCAGCATTTT
TRBD2	TRBJ2-2	16	NA	TRBV5-1	CASSPGLAGNTGELFF	TGCGCCAGCAGCCCGGGACTAGCGGGGAACACCGGGGAGCTGTTTTTT
NA	TRBJ2-7	15	NA	TRBV12-3/TRBV12-4	CASSPESTGRNEQYF	TGTGCCAGCAGTCCAGAGTCGACAGGGAGGAACGAGCAGTACTTC
NA	TRBJ2-1	18	few	TRBV27	CASSPLPPGTSSYNEQFF	TGTGCCAGCAGTCCTCTACCCCCTGGGACCAGCTCCTACAATGAGCAGTTCTTC
TRBD1	TRBJ1-2	13	NA	TRBV28	CASRRGQGYGYTF	TGTGCCAGCAGAAGGGGGCAGGGCTATGGCTACACCTTC
NA	TRBJ1-2	15	few	TRBV4-1	CASSQATDLRSGYTF	TGCGCCAGCAGCCAGGCAACGGACTTACGGAGTGGCTACACCTTC
TRBD2	TRBJ2-1	15	few	TRBV30	CAWSGAGAIYNEQFF	TGTGCCTGGAGTGGGGCGGGAGCGATTTACAATGAGCAGTTCTTC
NA	TRBJ2-7	14	NA	TRBV4-1	CASSQTTAAYEQYF	TGCGCCAGCAGCCAAACTACAGCTGCCTACGAGCAGTACTTC
TRBD1	TRBJ2-2	15	few	TRBV5-1	CASSFSRGQTGELFF	TGCGCCAGCAGCTTTTCCAGGGGGCAAACCGGGGAGCTGTTTTTT
NA	TRBJ2-1	13	NA	TRBV29-1	CSVESYRANEQFF	TGCAGCGTTGAATCGTACAGGGCCAATGAGCAGTTCTTC
TRBD2	TRBJ2-3	16	NA	TRBV12-3/TRBV12-4	CASRQGLAGGRDTQYF	TGTGCCAGCAGACAAGGACTAGCGGGAGGCAGAGATACGCAGTATTTT
TRBD2	TRBJ2-1	14	NA	TRBV19	CASSMLAGGGEQFF	TGTGCCAGTAGTATGCTAGCGGGAGGGGGTGAGCAGTTCTTC
NA	TRBJ2-5	14	NA	TRBV3-1	CASSQVGGEETQYF	TGTGCCAGCAGCCAAGTTGGGGGAGAAGAGACCCAGTACTTC
TRBD1	TRBJ2-1	16	NA	TRBV15	CATSRGKDRGYNEQFF	TGTGCCACCAGCAGAGGGAAGGACAGGGGTTACAATGAGCAGTTCTTC
NA	TRBJ2-5	12	few	TRBV5-1	CASSGAGETQYF	TGCGCCAGCAGTGGGGCAGGAGAGACCCAGTACTTC
NA	TRBJ2-2	17	NA	TRBV7-9	CASSLKGGTGKPGELFF	TGTGCCAGCAGCCTCAAAGGGGGTACGGGGAAACCCGGGGAGCTGTTTTTT
NA	TRBJ1-2	14	few	TRBV20-1	CSAPGQSTRDGYTF	TGCAGTGCGCCGGGACAATCTACAAGGGATGGCTACACCTTC
NA	TRBJ2-2	12	few	TRBV12-3/TRBV12-4	CGAGRDTGELFF	TGTGGCGCCGGCAGGGACACCGGGGAGCTGTTTTTT
TRBD1	TRBJ2-3	16	few	TRBV5-1	CASSRSGQGRTDTQYF	TGCGCCAGCAGTCGATCCGGACAGGGTCGGACAGATACGCAGTATTTT
NA	TRBJ2-7	14	NA	TRBV7-2	CASSFVFGPSEQYF	TGTGCCAGCAGCTTTGTCTTTGGTCCGTCGGAGCAGTACTTC
NA	TRBJ2-7	16	NA	TRBV10-3	CAISVPTSIGAYEQYF	TGTGCCATCAGTGTCCCCACTAGTATCGGGGCCTACGAGCAGTACTTC